Listed below are T cell receptor beta chains from one sample, sequenced in a study of cytomegalovirus exposure and HLA in healthy donors. Some clones are missing from TCRdb's copy, which holds only in-frame ones; the method was immunoSEQ multiplex PCR. The repertoire consists of roughly 190,000 clones, with about 83% occurring once and the leading ten covering over 1.3%. Sequencing was performed on PBMCs. The receptors were sampled from a woman in her late teens or twenties in good health and CMV-seronegative. Both conserved end residues are part of each CDR3. The order of the fields is V gene, clone size, D gene, J gene, CDR3 DNA, CDR3 protein. A D gene is named only where the DNA matches it firmly. Size tells how often a clone was seen (once, few, many) or the class of an expanded clone, and some rows leave it out.

TRBV10-1	NA	NA	TRBJ1-1	TGCGCCAGCAGTATGGGGGGGGAAGCTTTCTTT	CASSMGGEAFF
TRBV19	NA	NA	TRBJ2-4	TGTGCCAGTAGCTCTACGACAGGCTCGGCAGGAAACATTCAGTACTTC	CASSSTTGSAGNIQYF
TRBV5-1	NA	TRBD1	TRBJ1-3	TGCGCCAGCAGCTTGGACAGGGGGCAAGGAAACACCATATATTTT	CASSLDRGQGNTIYF
TRBV7-2	NA	TRBD2	TRBJ2-7	TGTGCCAGCAGCTTAGGTTATCTAGCGGGCTCTTCCTACGAGCAGTACTTC	CASSLGYLAGSSYEQYF
TRBV6-1	NA	TRBD1	TRBJ2-7	TGTGCCAGCAGCCGGGACAGGGCTTACGAGCAGTACTTC	CASSRDRAYEQYF
TRBV7-7	NA	NA	TRBJ2-2	TGTGCCAGCAGCCCCACCCCGGCGGCGGGCACCGGGGAGCTGTTTTTT	CASSPTPAAGTGELFF
TRBV27	NA	NA	TRBJ2-7	TGTGCCAGCAGACCATCCGGGGAACGGGCCTACGAGCAGTACTTC	CASRPSGERAYEQYF
TRBV19	NA	TRBD1	TRBJ2-7	TGTGCCAGCGCGGACAGGGGATACGAGCAGTACTTC	CASADRGYEQYF
TRBV6-1	NA	TRBD1	TRBJ1-6	TGTGTCCCGCCGTTCCCAGGGGGCTCCGATTCACCCCTCCACTTT	CVPPFPGGSDSPLHF
TRBV9	NA	TRBD1	TRBJ2-7	TGTGCCAGCAGCCCCCCGACAGGGTTAGGCTACGAGCAGTACTTC	CASSPPTGLGYEQYF
TRBV4-2	NA	NA	TRBJ2-1	TGTGCCAGCAGCCAAACCGGCGGGGAGTCCTACAATGAGCAGTTCTTC	CASSQTGGESYNEQFF
TRBV6-5	NA	TRBD1	TRBJ1-5	TGTGCCAGCAGTTCCGGGACAGGGTTTCGCAATCAGCCCCAGCATTTT	CASSSGTGFRNQPQHF
TRBV2	NA	NA	TRBJ1-1	TGTGCCAGCAGTACTCGGGGGGCCACTGAAGCTTTCTTT	CASSTRGATEAFF
TRBV7-2	few	NA	TRBJ1-5	TGTGCCAGCAGCTTAGTCGTCGGCAATCAGCCCCAGCATTTT	CASSLVVGNQPQHF
TRBV7-9	NA	NA	TRBJ2-2	TGTGCCAGCAGCTTAGCGGGGGGGCCGCAAACCGGGGAGCTGTTTTTT	CASSLAGGPQTGELFF
TRBV25-1	NA	TRBD1	TRBJ1-4	TGTGCCAGCAGTGACACCCTGGACAGGGGGTATGAAAAACTGTTTTTT	CASSDTLDRGYEKLFF
TRBV10-3	NA	NA	TRBJ2-2	TGTGCCATAGGGGTTCAGGCGAACACCGGGGAGCTGTTTTTT	CAIGVQANTGELFF
TRBV5-4	NA	NA	TRBJ2-7	TGTGCCAGCAGCTTTCGACATTCCTACGAGCAGTACTTC	CASSFRHSYEQYF
TRBV14	NA	NA	TRBJ1-2	TGTGCCAGCAGCCAGGCACAGGGTGGGTATGGCTACACCTTC	CASSQAQGGYGYTF
TRBV7-9	NA	TRBD2	TRBJ2-7	TGTGCCAGCAGTCATAGCGGGATCAGCTACGAGCAGTACTTC	CASSHSGISYEQYF
TRBV15	NA	NA	TRBJ1-3	TGTGCCACCAGCAGAGATCCCAAAGTAGGCGTAGCATCGGGGGGCTCTGGAAACACCATATATTTT	CATSRDPKVGVASGGSGNTIYF
TRBV6-1	once	NA	TRBJ2-3	TGTGCCAGCCAGAACGCAGATACGCAGTATTTT	CASQNADTQYF
TRBV6-4	NA	NA	TRBJ2-3	TGTGCCAGCAGTGAATCCGGAGATACGCAGTATTTT	CASSESGDTQYF
TRBV19	NA	NA	TRBJ1-2	TGTGCCAGTAGTATATACCTTACGGAGAGGCGGGGTGGCTACACCTTC	CASSIYLTERRGGYTF
TRBV5-1	NA	NA	TRBJ1-4	TGCGCCAGCAGCTTGAGTAGTTCTAATGAAAAACTGTTTTTT	CASSLSSSNEKLFF
TRBV10-3	NA	TRBD1	TRBJ2-1	TGTGCCATCAGTGAGTCGGTTGGGTCAGGGGGTAGGCACAATGAGCAGTTCTTC	CAISESVGSGGRHNEQFF
TRBV5-1	NA	NA	TRBJ1-2	TGCGCCAGCAGCTTGGGGTCGGCCAGGGGCTATGGCTACACCTTC	CASSLGSARGYGYTF
TRBV7-8	NA	TRBD2	TRBJ2-1	TGTGCCAGCAGCTTAGCCGGCGGGGGGGAGATCTACAATGAGCAGTTCTTC	CASSLAGGGEIYNEQFF
TRBV9	few	NA	TRBJ1-1	TGTGCCAGCAGCGTAGCGGGGGTGAACACTGAAGCTTTCTTT	CASSVAGVNTEAFF
TRBV2	NA	NA	TRBJ2-1	TGTGCCAGCCAGGACCTCCATCGGGGGAATGAGCAGTTCTTC	CASQDLHRGNEQFF
TRBV5-1	once	TRBD2	TRBJ2-3	TGCGCCAGCAGCTTGGGCTGGCTAGCGGGAAACACAGATACGCAGTATTTT	CASSLGWLAGNTDTQYF
TRBV6-5	NA	NA	TRBJ1-1	TGTGCCAGCAGTACTCCCCGTGGGGCGAACACTGAAGCTTTCTTT	CASSTPRGANTEAFF
TRBV5-1	NA	NA	TRBJ1-5	TGCGCCAGCAGCTTGGGGTTTGGAGGCTTCCAGCCCCAGCATTTT	CASSLGFGGFQPQHF
TRBV10-3	NA	TRBD2	TRBJ2-5	TGTGCCATCAGTGGGCTAGCGGGAGGCAGCGAGACCCAGTACTTC	CAISGLAGGSETQYF
TRBV7-8	NA	TRBD1	TRBJ2-7	TGTGCCAGCAGCGCGGGGACAGGGGGCTACGCCGAGCAGTACTTC	CASSAGTGGYAEQYF
TRBV5-4	once	NA	TRBJ1-1	TGTGCCAGCAGCTTGGGCCTGACAGGAGGTACTGAAGCTTTCTTT	CASSLGLTGGTEAFF
TRBV4-1	NA	NA	TRBJ1-1	TGCGCCAGCAGCCACAGCCAGGGGTTGAACACTGAAGCTTTCTTT	CASSHSQGLNTEAFF
TRBV18	NA	NA	TRBJ1-1	TGTGCCAGCTCACCGGGAGGGGTAGGTATGAACACTGAAGCTTTCTTT	CASSPGGVGMNTEAFF
TRBV6-6	NA	TRBD1	TRBJ1-5	TGTGCCAGCACCACCGGGACAGGGTTCAATCAGCCCCAGCATTTT	CASTTGTGFNQPQHF
TRBV10-1	NA	TRBD1	TRBJ1-3	TGCGCCAGCAGTCCGGACAGGGGGAACACCATATATTTT	CASSPDRGNTIYF
TRBV14	NA	NA	TRBJ1-3	TGTGCCAGCAGCCAACCGGGAAACACCATATATTTT	CASSQPGNTIYF
TRBV30	NA	NA	TRBJ1-2	TGTGCCTGGAGTGTAAGGCGTTCGGGGTTCAGCTATGGCTACACCTTC	CAWSVRRSGFSYGYTF
TRBV10-3	NA	NA	TRBJ2-2	TGTGCCATCAGTGGACAGTTAAACACCGGGGAGCTGTTTTTT	CAISGQLNTGELFF
TRBV5-1	NA	TRBD2	TRBJ2-7	TGCGCCAGCAGTGAGCGGGAGGACCACGAGCAGTACTTC	CASSEREDHEQYF
TRBV5-4	NA	NA	TRBJ2-7	TGTGCCAGCAGCTTGAAGGGGGGGAGCTACGAGCAGTACTTC	CASSLKGGSYEQYF
TRBV25-1	NA	NA	TRBJ1-1	TGTGCCAGCCAGGGCAGGAAGAACACTGAAGCTTTCTTT	CASQGRKNTEAFF
TRBV9	NA	TRBD2	TRBJ2-7	TGTGCCAGCAGCGAAGGCTTATTGGGGGGAGGGCCACTCGAGCAGTACTTC	CASSEGLLGGGPLEQYF
TRBV6-1	NA	TRBD1	TRBJ1-5	TGTGCCAGCAGTGAATTGACCGGGACAGGGGACCAGCCCCAGCATTTT	CASSELTGTGDQPQHF
TRBV7-9	NA	NA	TRBJ2-7	TGTGCCAGCAGCTTAGCCGAGAGCTACGAGCAGTACTTC	CASSLAESYEQYF
TRBV6-1	NA	TRBD2	TRBJ2-3	TGTGCCAGCAGTGAAGGGACTAGTCGGGCAGATACGCAGTATTTT	CASSEGTSRADTQYF
TRBV7-9	NA	NA	TRBJ2-7	TGTGCCAGCAGCTATGACAATCACTACGAGCAGTACTTC	CASSYDNHYEQYF
TRBV4-1	NA	NA	TRBJ1-2	TGCGCCAGCAGCCAAGGGCGGAGTCGCGGTAACTATGGCTACACCTTC	CASSQGRSRGNYGYTF
TRBV5-6	NA	TRBD1	TRBJ2-7	TGTGCCAGCAGCTTGTTGGACAGGCGCCCCGGTGGTGTCTACGAGCAGTACTTC	CASSLLDRRPGGVYEQYF